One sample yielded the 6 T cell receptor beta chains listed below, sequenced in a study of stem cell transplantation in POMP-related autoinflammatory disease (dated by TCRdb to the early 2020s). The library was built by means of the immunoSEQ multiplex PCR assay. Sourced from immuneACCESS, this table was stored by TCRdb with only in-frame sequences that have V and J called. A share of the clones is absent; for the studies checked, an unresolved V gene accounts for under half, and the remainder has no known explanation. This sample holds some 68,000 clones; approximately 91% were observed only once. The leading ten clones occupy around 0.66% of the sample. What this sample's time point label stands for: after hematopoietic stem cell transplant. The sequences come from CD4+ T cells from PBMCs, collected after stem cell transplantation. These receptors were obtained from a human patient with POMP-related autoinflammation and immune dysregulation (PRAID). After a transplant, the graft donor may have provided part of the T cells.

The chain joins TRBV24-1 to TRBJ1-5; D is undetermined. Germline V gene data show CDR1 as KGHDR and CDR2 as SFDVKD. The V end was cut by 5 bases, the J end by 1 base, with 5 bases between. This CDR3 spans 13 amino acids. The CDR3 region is CATSVNSNQPQHF. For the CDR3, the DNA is TGTGCCACCAGTGTAAACAGCAATCAGCCCCAGCATTTT.

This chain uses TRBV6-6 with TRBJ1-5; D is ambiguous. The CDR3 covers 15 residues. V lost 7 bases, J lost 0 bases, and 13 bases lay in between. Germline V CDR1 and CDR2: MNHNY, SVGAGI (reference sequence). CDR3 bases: TGTGCCAGCACCCATGGAAAGAATAGCAATCAGCCCCAGCATTTT. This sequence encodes CASTHGKNSNQPQHF.

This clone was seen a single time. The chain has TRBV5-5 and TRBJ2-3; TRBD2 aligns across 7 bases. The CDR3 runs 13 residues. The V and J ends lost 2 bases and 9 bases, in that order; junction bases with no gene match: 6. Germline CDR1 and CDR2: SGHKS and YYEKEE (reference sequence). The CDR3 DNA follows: TGTGCCAGCAGCTTTGTAGGGGAGGGGACGCAGTATTTT. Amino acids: CASSFVGEGTQYF.

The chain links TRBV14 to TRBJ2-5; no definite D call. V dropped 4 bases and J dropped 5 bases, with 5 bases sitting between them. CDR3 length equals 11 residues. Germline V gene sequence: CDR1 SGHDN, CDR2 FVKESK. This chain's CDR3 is CASSLGETQYF. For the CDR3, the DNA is TGTGCCAGCAGCCTTGGGGAGACCCAGTACTTC.

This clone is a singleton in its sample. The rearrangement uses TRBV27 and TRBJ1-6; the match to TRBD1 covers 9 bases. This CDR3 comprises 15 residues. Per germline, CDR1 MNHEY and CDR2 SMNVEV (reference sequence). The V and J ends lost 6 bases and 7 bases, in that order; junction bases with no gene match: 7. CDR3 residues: CASRYRDRANSPLHF. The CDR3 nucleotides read TGTGCCAGCAGATACCGGGACAGGGCGAATTCACCCCTCCACTTT.

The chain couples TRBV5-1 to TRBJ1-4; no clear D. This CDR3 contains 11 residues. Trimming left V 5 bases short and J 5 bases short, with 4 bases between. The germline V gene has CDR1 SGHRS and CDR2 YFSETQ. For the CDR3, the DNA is TGCGCCAGCAGAAAAAATGAAAAACTGTTTTTT. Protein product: CASRKNEKLFF.